This entry lists 18 T cell receptor beta chains sequenced from one sample in a study of a mutant IDH1 vaccine in newly diagnosed glioma. Some clones are missing from TCRdb's copy, which holds only in-frame ones; the method was immunoSEQ multiplex PCR. The sample contains nearly 30,000 clones, 87% of which appear only once. Time point given: week 5, during vaccination. Each dose delivered 300 ug of mutant IDH1 20-mer peptide subcutaneously with imiquimod. The antigens for these receptors are not known. Sequenced material: peripheral blood mononuclear cells (PBMCs), taken from a glioma patient whose treatment included an IDH1 peptide vaccine. All receptors derive from a woman aged 40-49 years with glioma. Some clones in this sample may be carry-over from other donors' samples.

The chain employs TRBV5-6 and TRBJ2-2; D is perhaps TRBD1 (5 bases). Germline V gives CDR1 SGHDT, CDR2 YYEEEE. V was clipped by 2 bases and J by 6 bases, with 14 bases between them. CDR3 length: 15 residues. The CDR3 DNA follows: TGTGCCAGCAGCTTCGTCCAGGGCACTGCCGGGGAGCTGTTTTTT. Its translation is CASSFVQGTAGELFF.

This chain connects TRBV4-3 to TRBJ1-1; no definite D call. The CDR3 consists of 20 residues. Deletions cut 0 bases from V and 1 base from J, with 24 bases between. Per germline, CDR1 LGHNA and CDR2 YSLEER. The CDR3 spells CASSQEWSRGRWSPNTEAFF. Written as DNA, the CDR3 is TGCGCCAGCAGCCAAGAATGGTCGCGAGGGAGATGGTCCCCGAACACTGAAGCTTTCTTT.

J is TRBJ1-2 and V is TRBV7-8; D is undetermined. The CDR3 sequence is 13 residues long. Germline assignment: CDR1 SGHVS and CDR2 FQNEAQ. Trimming stripped 5 bases from V and 2 bases from J, with 9 bases between. CDR3 loop: CASSRTINYGYTF. The CDR3 region has the DNA TGTGCCAGCAGCCGGACGATCAACTATGGCTACACCTTC.

The V call is TRBV5-4, the J call TRBJ2-7, with 15 bases lining up with TRBD2. The germline V gene has CDR1 SGHNT and CDR2 YYREEE (reference sequence). V shed 4 bases and J 3 bases; nucleotides not matched to a gene: 2. This CDR3 is built from 15 residues. As DNA, the CDR3 is TGTGCCAGCAGCACGGGACTAGCGGGAGGCTACGAGCAGTACTTC. Encoded protein: CASSTGLAGGYEQYF.

V and J are TRBV7-9 and TRBJ1-2; no clear D gene. The V end was cut by 5 bases, the J end by 4 bases, with 8 bases between. CDR3 length: 12 residues. Germline CDR1 and CDR2: SEHNR and FQNEAQ (reference sequence). The CDR3 coding sequence is TGTGCCAGCAGCCCAGACCTCTATGGCTACACCTTC. It translates to CASSPDLYGYTF.

This clone appeared a single time. The V call is TRBV6-4, the J call TRBJ2-2; D is undetermined. V lost 4 bases and J lost 4, with 10 bases in between. The CDR3 covers 14 residues. Germline CDR1 reads MRHNA; CDR2 reads SNTAGT. CDR3 DNA: TGTGCCAGCAGTGTCCAGACGGGCACCGGGGAGCTGTTTTTT. Translating gives CASSVQTGTGELFF.

V gene TRBV12-5 combines with J gene TRBJ2-7, with D possibly matching TRBD2 (5 bases). The CDR3 has 14 amino acids. In germline, CDR1 is LGHNT, CDR2 FRNRAP. Between the trimmed V and J ends, which lost 6 bases and 5 bases, there was a span of 17 bases. CDR3 region: CASGNGLPPDEQYF. The CDR3 DNA sequence: TGTGCTAGTGGCAACGGACTTCCTCCCGACGAGCAGTACTTC.

The CDR3 reads CASSLVGTNQPQHF. The CDR3 nucleotides read TGTGCCAGCAGTTTAGTAGGGACTAATCAGCCCCAGCATTTT. The chain combines TRBV27 with TRBJ1-5, with TRBD1 as a possible D gene (5 bases). CDR1 is MNHEY, CDR2 SMNVEV, per germline (reference sequence). The V end was cut by 2 bases, the J end by 4 bases, with 9 bases between. The CDR3 consists of 14 residues.

The genes are TRBV7-9 and TRBJ1-3; 10 nucleotides match TRBD1. CDR1 and CDR2 (germline): SEHNR, FQNEAQ (reference sequence). The CDR3 extends over 16 amino acids. Germline trimming cut 4 bases from V and 3 bases from J; bases unmatched to any gene: 6. This CDR3 reads CASSSTTGGYGNTIYF. The CDR3 coding sequence is TGTGCCAGCAGCTCCACGACAGGGGGCTATGGAAACACCATATATTTT.

The chain recombines TRBV14 with TRBJ2-2; no definite D call. This CDR3 region has 15 residues. V was cut by 4 bases and J by 6 bases, with 15 bases left in between. Germline V gene lookup returns CDR1 SGHDN and CDR2 FVKESK. For the CDR3, the DNA is TGTGCCAGCAGCCCTCGACCCACCCTGCCCGGGGAGCTGTTTTTT. Residues: CASSPRPTLPGELFF.

The chain employs TRBV29-1 and TRBJ1-4; no clear D gene. Trimming pared 6 bases from V and 7 bases from J, leaving 15 bases between. The CDR3 covers 13 residues. Germline V gene lookup returns CDR1 SQVTM and CDR2 ANQGSEA. CDR3 protein: CSVEPLKGEKLFF. The CDR3, as DNA: TGCAGCGTCGAGCCCCTTAAGGGTGAAAAACTGTTTTTT.

In this sample, this clone turned up a few times. This sequence joins TRBV15 and TRBJ2-3, with 9 bases aligning to TRBD2. J was trimmed by 2 bases and V by 4 bases; bases with no gene match: 7. The CDR3 sequence is 16 residues long. The germline CDR1 and CDR2 sequences are LNHNV and YYDKDF (reference sequence). The CDR3 spells CATSTRSGRNTDTQYF. CDR3 sequence (DNA): TGTGCCACCAGCACAAGGAGCGGGAGGAACACAGATACGCAGTATTTT.

The chain recombines TRBV9 with TRBJ2-3; 8 bases line up with TRBD1. Looked up from germline, CDR1 is SGDLS and CDR2 is YYNGEE. Trimming at V came to 4 bases and at J to 2 bases, leaving 3 bases not matched to a gene. The CDR3 runs to 14 residues. The CDR3 coding sequence is TGTGCCAGCAGCCGGACAGGGAACACAGATACGCAGTATTTT. Translation gives CASSRTGNTDTQYF.

V gene TRBV5-1 combines with J gene TRBJ2-7; the D is unclear. The CDR3 runs to 15 residues. Germline loops: CDR1 SGHRS, CDR2 YFSETQ. V lost 4 bases and J 0 bases, leaving 14 bases between the germline ends. The DNA of the CDR3 is TGCGCCAGCAGCCCAGCCAGCGCCTCCTCCTACGAGCAGTACTTC. Translated: CASSPASASSYEQYF.

The genes are TRBV5-1 and TRBJ2-7; a possible D gene is TRBD1 (7 bases). V lost 6 bases to trimming and J lost 1 base, with 17 bases between them. There are 15 residues in the CDR3. Germline CDR1 and CDR2: SGHRS and YFSETQ. The CDR3 sequence: CASTLTGRGSYEQYF. The CDR3 DNA sequence: TGCGCCAGCACCCTGACAGGGCGGGGATCCTACGAGCAGTACTTC.

In its sample, this clone was seen a few times. The chain is built from TRBV7-9 and TRBJ2-2, with D maybe TRBD2 (7 bases). Germline V gene data show CDR1 as SEHNR and CDR2 as FQNEAQ (reference sequence). The CDR3 length is 16 residues. V dropped 4 bases and J dropped 5 bases, with 17 bases sitting between them. The DNA of the CDR3 is TGTGCCAGCAGCTACCGTGGGGGGGCGCGGACCGGGGAGCTGTTTTTT. This translates into CASSYRGGARTGELFF.

This chain links TRBV6-1 with TRBJ2-4; 11 bases align to TRBD1. Trimming at V came to 3 bases and at J to 2 bases, leaving 6 bases not matched to a gene. Germline CDR1 and CDR2: MNHNS and SASEGT. CDR3 length: 17 residues. DNA for the CDR3: TGTGCCAGCAGTGAGTGGGGACAGGGGGAGTCCAAAAACATTCAGTACTTC. Protein product: CASSEWGQGESKNIQYF.

This chain links TRBV2 with TRBJ2-5; D remains ambiguous. Germline-derived CDR1 and CDR2 are SNHLY and FYNNEI. The germline V and J ends were trimmed by 5 bases and 2 bases, with 9 bases remaining between them. The CDR3 consists of 13 residues. In DNA form, the CDR3 reads TGTGCCAGCAGTCCCCACTATCAAGAGACCCAGTACTTC. It specifies CASSPHYQETQYF.